This T cell receptor (beta chain) derives from a study of identical twins. This clonotype appeared a few times. Germline values: CDR1 MDHEN, CDR2 SYDVKM. Trimming stripped 4 bases from V and 4 bases from J, with 15 bases between. The CDR3 runs 15 residues. TCRdb fed the 5' RACE reads into MiXCR, producing one record per CDR3 protein. Of hundreds of thousands of distinct CDR3 sequences in the sample, over 8.5% were seen once. These records were also assigned to another study, of yellow fever vaccine responses in identical twins.

This clonotype was sampled from a woman under 30 in good health. J is TRBJ2-3 and V is TRBV28, with no clear D. Source material: PBMCs. CDR3 region: CASSSSTVGADTQYF. In DNA form, the CDR3 reads TGTGCCAGCAGTTCCTCGACGGTGGGCGCAGATACGCAGTATTTT.